The next 19 T cell receptor beta chains were all read from a single sample in a study of CD8+CD57+ T cells in acquired aplastic anemia. CDR3 and TCR beta VDJ profiling relied on a genomic DNA template. A single record per CDR3 protein comes from TCRdb applying MiXCR to the reads. The repertoire includes about 120,000 distinct CDR3 sequences, 55% to 60% of them detected once, and 25% to 35% sits in the top ten. Patients selected for sequencing had displayed CD8+CD57+ cell expansion by flow cytometry. Material: sorted CD4+, CD8+, or CD8+CD57+ T cells (not recorded which) from PBMCs. The receptors come from a human donor with aplastic anemia.

This chain's CDR3 is CASNTAEAGYTF. CDR3 DNA sequence: TGTGCCAGTAACACAGCCGAGGCTGGCTACACCTTC. The chain couples TRBV19 to TRBJ1-2; D is undetermined. The CDR3 covers 12 residues. V lost 7 bases to trimming and J lost 7 bases, with 13 bases between them. The germline CDR1 and CDR2 sequences are LNHDA and SQIVND (reference sequence).

The chain has TRBV20-1 and TRBJ1-1; possible D gene TRBD1, 6 bases. CDR1 is DFQATT and CDR2 is SNEGSKA in the germline V gene (reference sequence). CDR3 size: 15 residues. Trimming removed 1 base at V and 1 base at J, with 13 bases between. The CDR3 nucleotides are TGCAGTGCTAGAGTGGGAGGACAGAGGAACACTGAAGCTTTCTTT. Translated: CSARVGGQRNTEAFF.

V and J are TRBV29-1 and TRBJ1-1, with D unclear. CDR3 length equals 15 residues. V lost 4 bases and J lost 1, with 16 bases in between. Germline CDR1 SQVTM, CDR2 ANQGSEA. The CDR3, as DNA: TGCAGCGTTGGGTCTGATATTGGAGAGAACACTGAAGCTTTCTTT. Translating it yields CSVGSDIGENTEAFF.

V gene TRBV19 combines with J gene TRBJ2-2, with 8 positions matching TRBD1. The ends lost 6 bases at V and 4 bases at J; junction bases unmatched: 7. The CDR3 runs to 15 residues. Germline CDR1 reads LNHDA; CDR2 reads SQIVND (reference sequence). This chain's CDR3 is CASSGQGRGTGELFF. CDR3 coding DNA: TGTGCCAGTAGCGGACAGGGAAGGGGCACCGGGGAGCTGTTTTTT.

J is TRBJ2-1 and V is TRBV2; D is unresolved. Trimming shortened V by 7 bases and J by 8 bases, and 15 bases separated the two germline ends. Germline-derived CDR1 and CDR2 are SNHLY and FYNNEI. CDR3 size: 13 residues. This chain's CDR3 is CASNSPPRDEQFF. The CDR3 coding sequence is TGTGCCAGCAATAGCCCCCCAAGGGATGAGCAGTTCTTC.

This clonotype was counted a few times. The chain is built from TRBV11-3 and TRBJ2-7, with 7 bases identical to TRBD1. This CDR3 contains 13 residues. CDR1 SGHNT and CDR2 YENEEA come from the germline V gene. The V segment lost 5 bases and the J segment 4 bases; nucleotides outside the gene matches: 5. CDR3 sequence reads: CASSLGTEYEQYF. CDR3 DNA: TGTGCCAGCAGCCTGGGGACAGAATACGAGCAGTACTTC.

The genes are TRBV19 and TRBJ2-7; a possible D gene is TRBD1 (5 bases). This CDR3 spans 14 amino acids. Per germline, CDR1 LNHDA and CDR2 SQIVND (reference sequence). With 6 bases removed from V and 0 bases from J, the gap between germline ends came to 12 bases. The CDR3 region has the DNA TGTGCCAGTAGCCCCTGGACAACCTCCTACGAGCAGTACTTC. Its protein product is CASSPWTTSYEQYF. The whole variable domain, filled in from reference TRBV19 and TRBJ2-7, reads DGGITQSPKYLFRKEGQNVTLSCEQNLNHDAMYWYRQDPGQGLRLIYYSQIVNDFQKGDIAEGYSVSREKKESFPLTVTSAQKNPTAFYLCASSPWTTSYEQYFGPGTRLTVT.

This clonotype occurred many times. The chain combines TRBV27 with TRBJ2-7; 9 nucleotides align to TRBD2. The CDR3 length is 14 residues. The germline CDR1 and CDR2 sequences are MNHEY and SMNVEV (reference sequence). J was trimmed by 1 base and V by 8 bases; bases with no gene match: 6. The CDR3, as DNA: TGTGCCAGCCGAGGGGCGGGAGGGTCCTACGAGCAGTACTTC. This codes for CASRGAGGSYEQYF.

This chain uses TRBV10-1 with TRBJ1-1; tentative D call: TRBD1 (5 bases). The V end lost 6 bases, the J end lost 4 bases, and 15 bases lay between the germline ends. Looked up from germline, CDR1 is WNHNN and CDR2 is SYGVQD (reference sequence). The CDR3 has 14 amino acids. For the CDR3, the DNA is TGCGCCAGCAGGAGGACACTAGGAGGCACTGAAGCTTTCTTT. Its translation: CASRRTLGGTEAFF.

This chain joins TRBV4-3 and TRBJ2-3; 10 bases fit TRBD2. The CDR3 has 16 amino acids. The germline V gene encodes CDR1 LGHNA and CDR2 YSLEER. The V and J ends lost 4 bases and 4 bases, in that order; junction bases with no gene match: 8. CDR3 in DNA: TGCGCCAGCAGCCTCTGGACTAGCGGCGCCGCAGATACGCAGTATTTT. Translating gives CASSLWTSGAADTQYF.

This clonotype appeared many times. The chain combines TRBV11-1 with TRBJ2-3; the match to TRBD2 covers 11 bases. The CDR3 has 19 residues. Germline V gives CDR1 SGHAT, CDR2 FQDESV (reference sequence). V lost 2 bases, J lost 6 bases, and 16 bases stayed unmatched. This CDR3 is CASSLPASGGSWVRDTQYF. CDR3 DNA: TGTGCCAGCAGCTTACCAGCTAGCGGGGGGTCCTGGGTACGCGATACGCAGTATTTT.

The chain employs TRBV24-1 and TRBJ1-2, with unresolved D. This CDR3 contains 15 residues. Germline V gives CDR1 KGHDR, CDR2 SFDVKD. The ends were cut back, 1 base at V and 4 bases at J, with 12 bases in the middle. The CDR3, as DNA: TGTGCCACCAGTGATTTTCAGGCGAGGAGCTATGGCTACACCTTC. Translation: CATSDFQARSYGYTF.

This clonotype was seen only a few times. This chain joins TRBV10-3 and TRBJ2-7; D tentatively fits TRBD1 or TRBD2 (5 bases each). Germline V gene lookup returns CDR1 ENHRY and CDR2 SYGVKD. V lost 7 bases to trimming and J lost 4 bases, with 23 bases between them. CDR3 length: 16 amino acids. CDR3 sequence reads: CAITRDAKMPDYEQYF. CDR3 bases: TGTGCCATCACCCGGGACGCTAAAATGCCGGATTACGAGCAGTACTTC.

A remark on this clonotype: The missing conserved phenylalanine or tryptophan at the end of this CDR3 makes a read error likely. V and J are TRBV27 and TRBJ2-7, with D perhaps TRBD2 (6 bases). Deletions cut 5 bases from V and 6 bases from J, with 14 bases between. The CDR3 totals 13 residues. Germline V gene lookup returns CDR1 MNHEY and CDR2 SMNVEV (reference sequence). The CDR3 DNA reads TGTGCCAGCAGTACGCGCGGGACCCGCGAGCAGTACTCC. This gives the protein CASSTRGTREQYS.

The chain couples TRBV12-3 or TRBV12-4 to TRBJ2-5, with D hard to call. The CDR3 length is 15 residues. Trimming took off 1 base at V and 5 bases at J, with 14 bases between the two ends. CDR3 loop: CASSLGHIETETQYF. For the CDR3, the DNA is TGTGCCAGCAGTTTAGGCCACATTGAGACGGAGACCCAGTACTTC.

The chain links TRBV20-1 to TRBJ1-1; D unclear. The CDR3 runs to 15 residues. Germline V gives CDR1 DFQATT, CDR2 SNEGSKA (reference sequence). With 6 bases removed from V and 5 bases from J, the gap between germline ends came to 22 bases. Here the CDR3 DNA reads TGCAGTGCCCCTGCACGGGTGGGAGGATGGACTGAAGCTTTCTTT. Translating it yields CSAPARVGGWTEAFF.

This clonotype was seen ten or more times. The rearrangement joins TRBV20-1 to TRBJ2-1; 8 bases fit TRBD2. Germline trimming cut 0 bases from V and 3 bases from J; bases unmatched to any gene: 4. Germline CDR1 is DFQATT and CDR2 is SNEGSKA (reference sequence). There are 15 residues in the CDR3. The CDR3 protein is CSARDQLAVYNEQFF. Here the CDR3 DNA reads TGCAGTGCTAGAGATCAACTAGCGGTCTACAATGAGCAGTTCTTC.

The CDR3 is CASSDDRGQGAWEKLFF. DNA for the CDR3: TGTGCCAGCAGTGATGATCGAGGGCAGGGGGCGTGGGAAAAACTGTTTTTT. The chain recombines TRBV2 with TRBJ1-4, with 8 bases identical to TRBD1. Losses at the gene ends were 3 bases for V and 8 bases for J; bases not matched to a gene: 14. The CDR3 runs 17 residues. Germline lookup yields CDR1 SNHLY and CDR2 FYNNEI. The full variable domain, rest sourced from reference TRBV2 and TRBJ1-4, is EPEVTQTPSHQVTQMGQEVILRCVPISNHLYFYWYRQILGQKVEFLVSFYNNEISEKSEIFDDQFSVERPDGSNFTLKIRSTKLEDSAMYFCASSDDRGQGAWEKLFFGSGTQLSVL.

The table lists this clonotype with many counts. One junction end disagrees with the germline gene, perhaps due to a read error. This sequence joins TRBV27 and TRBJ2-3; D ambiguous. Germline values: CDR1 MNHEY, CDR2 SMNVEV (reference sequence). This CDR3 is 12 amino acids long. This CDR3 reads CASSRRTDTQYF. The CDR3 coding sequence is TGCGCCAGCAGCCGCAGGACAGATACGCAGTATTTT.